These 27 T cell receptor beta chains came from one sample sequenced in a study of blood T cell repertoires in COVID-19. The assay was immunoSEQ multiplex PCR, and TCRdb's table has in-frame clones only and misses some. The sample carries approximately 400,000 clones, roughly 80% recorded once. Sequencing used PBMCs or T cells enriched from blood (not recorded which). The receptors were sampled from a woman aged 45 to 65 who had recovered from COVID-19.

The chain couples TRBV18 to TRBJ1-1, with 7 bases that match TRBD1. The CDR3 runs 15 residues. In germline, CDR1 is KGHSH, CDR2 LQKENI. With V trimmed by 6 bases and J by 1 base, 8 bases remained unmatched. CDR3 DNA: TGTGCCAGCTCTGAAGGCGGGACAGCGAACACTGAAGCTTTCTTT. Residues: CASSEGGTANTEAFF.

V gene TRBV30 combines with J gene TRBJ1-1; D might be TRBD1 (5 bases). Trimming left V 4 bases short and J 6 bases short, with 18 bases between. Germline V lookup: CDR1 GTSNPN, CDR2 SVGIG (reference sequence). This CDR3 region has 14 residues. Written as DNA, the CDR3 is TGTGCCTGGACCCCCGGCGGGGGAATACCTGAAGCTTTCTTT. Translating it yields CAWTPGGGIPEAFF.

This clone has just one count. This sequence joins TRBV29-1 and TRBJ1-2; unclear D gene. CDR3 length: 11 residues. Trimming stripped 4 bases from V and 7 bases from J, with 10 bases between. In germline, CDR1 is SQVTM, CDR2 ANQGSEA. The CDR3 DNA follows: TGCAGCGTTGCCCAAGCTGGTGGCTACACCTTC. Amino acids: CSVAQAGGYTF.

The chain is built from TRBV4-3 and TRBJ1-2; TRBD1 might be the D (5 bases). Germline V gene sequence: CDR1 LGHNA, CDR2 YSLEER. The CDR3 totals 13 residues. The V gene lost 0 bases and the J gene lost 7 bases, with 9 bases spanning the gap. CDR3 in amino acids: CASSQDFDSGYTF. In nucleotides, the CDR3 is TGCGCCAGCAGCCAAGATTTCGACAGTGGCTACACCTTC.

Only one count was recorded for this clone. The gene calls are TRBV30 and TRBJ2-7, with TRBD1 identical over 8 bases. Losses at the gene ends were 3 bases for V and 7 bases for J; bases not matched to a gene: 14. The CDR3 is 15 residues long. Per germline, CDR1 GTSNPN and CDR2 SVGIG (reference sequence). This chain's CDR3 is CAWSRPQDRVWEQYF. The CDR3 nucleotides are TGTGCCTGGAGCCGACCCCAGGACAGGGTGTGGGAGCAGTACTTC.

The rearrangement joins TRBV6-5 to TRBJ2-7; 7 nucleotides agree with TRBD1. CDR1 is MNHEY and CDR2 is SVGAGI in the germline V gene. J lost 0 bases, V lost 2 bases, and 4 bases had no gene match. CDR3 length equals 15 residues. The CDR3 sequence is CASSYMPGGSYEQYF. The CDR3 bases are TGTGCCAGCAGTTACATGCCAGGGGGCTCCTACGAGCAGTACTTC.

This rearrangement joins TRBV6-5 to TRBJ2-2, with 9 bases identical to TRBD1. In germline, CDR1 is MNHEY, CDR2 SVGAGI. The CDR3 has 15 amino acids. Trimming took 8 bases from V and 6 from J; bases not matched to a gene: 10. This CDR3 reads CASSPGQGIPGELFF. CDR3 bases: TGTGCCAGCTCCCCGGGACAGGGAATCCCCGGGGAGCTGTTTTTT.

Only one count was recorded for this clone. J is TRBJ2-4 and V is TRBV7-3, with 9 bases fitting TRBD1. Germline assignment: CDR1 SGHTA and CDR2 FQGTGA. CDR3 size: 16 residues. V shed 2 bases, J shed 0 bases, and the junction held 2 bases outside the gene matches. The CDR3 sequence is CASSLGTGLAKNIQYF. The CDR3 DNA reads as TGTGCCAGCAGCTTAGGGACAGGGTTAGCCAAAAACATTCAGTACTTC.

Here the CDR3 reads CASSNTGFAGNTIYF. In DNA, the CDR3 is TGTGCCAGCTCTAATACAGGGTTCGCTGGAAACACCATATATTTT. The chain joins TRBV14 to TRBJ1-3; weak D call: TRBD1 (6 bases). The CDR3 sequence is 15 residues long. V dropped 8 bases and J dropped 2 bases, with 16 bases sitting between them. Germline V gene lookup returns CDR1 SGHDN and CDR2 FVKESK.

The chain uses TRBV6-1 and TRBJ1-2; no firm D call. V gave up 0 bases and J gave up 6 bases, with 8 bases separating them. Germline V gene sequence: CDR1 MNHNS, CDR2 SASEGT. CDR3 length equals 13 residues. The CDR3 loop reads CASSEALRNGYTF. CDR3 bases: TGTGCCAGCAGTGAAGCGCTGAGGAATGGCTACACCTTC.

The rearrangement links TRBV19 to TRBJ2-2; D is ambiguous. CDR1 LNHDA and CDR2 SQIVND come from the germline V gene (reference sequence). The V end lost 8 bases, the J end lost 6 bases, and 10 bases lay between the germline ends. CDR3 length: 12 amino acids. This chain's CDR3 is CASLGDPGELFF. CDR3 DNA sequence: TGTGCCAGTTTAGGAGACCCCGGGGAGCTGTTTTTT.

V usage is TRBV25-1 and J usage is TRBJ1-1, with D perhaps TRBD1 (5 bases). Germline loops: CDR1 MGHDK, CDR2 SYGVNS. This CDR3 region has 13 residues. The germline V and J ends were trimmed by 8 bases and 5 bases, with 15 bases remaining between them. The CDR3 region is CASGGFKGTEAFF. The CDR3 DNA reads as TGTGCCAGCGGGGGGTTTAAGGGGACTGAAGCTTTCTTT.

The rearrangement links TRBV19 to TRBJ2-1; D is undetermined. CDR1 is LNHDA, CDR2 SQIVND, per germline (reference sequence). The CDR3 is 14 amino acids. V was pared by 3 bases and J by 6 bases, with 12 bases between. DNA for the CDR3: TGTGCCAGTAGTATCCCCCCGTCGTTCAATGAGCAGTTCTTC. Its translation is CASSIPPSFNEQFF.

CDR3 loop: CASSPENRDIEAFF. The CDR3 region has the DNA TGTGCCAGCAGCCCGGAGAACAGGGATATCGAAGCTTTCTTT. The genes are TRBV5-5 and TRBJ1-1; D possibly corresponds to TRBD1 (6 bases). Germline CDR1 SGHKS, CDR2 YYEKEE (reference sequence). Trimming cost V 4 bases and J 8 bases, with 18 bases left between them. The CDR3 spans 14 residues.

The rearrangement joins TRBV11-2 to TRBJ2-2, with 10 bases identical to TRBD2. Germline V gives CDR1 SGHAT, CDR2 FQNNGV. Trimming at V came to 1 base and at J to 4 bases, leaving 6 bases not matched to a gene. The CDR3 is made up of 17 amino acids. CDR3 DNA sequence: TGTGCCAGCAGCTTAGTTACAGCGGGAGGGGGCACCGGGGAGCTGTTTTTT. It encodes CASSLVTAGGGTGELFF.

This clone appeared once. This chain connects TRBV4-3 to TRBJ1-6; 9 bases are shared with TRBD1. V lost 1 base and J lost 5; bases outside the gene matches: 9. This CDR3 contains 18 residues. Germline V gene sequence: CDR1 LGHNA, CDR2 YSLEER. CDR3 region: CASSQASAGTGNNSPLHF. In DNA form, the CDR3 reads TGCGCCAGCAGCCAAGCTTCAGCGGGGACAGGGAATAATTCACCCCTCCACTTT.

This sequence joins TRBV7-9 and TRBJ2-5, with 7 bases lining up with TRBD2. The CDR3 runs to 14 residues. Germline V gene sequence: CDR1 SEHNR, CDR2 FQNEAQ (reference sequence). Unmatched junction bases numbered 3, after V lost 0 bases and J lost 5 bases. The CDR3 sequence is CASSLAGGSETQYF. DNA of the CDR3: TGTGCCAGCAGCTTAGCGGGGGGGTCGGAGACCCAGTACTTC.

CDR3 sequence (DNA): TGTGCCAGCAGACCCCGTCATCGGGACAGGGGGACCTACGAGCAGTACTTC. This translates into CASRPRHRDRGTYEQYF. V gene TRBV7-2 combines with J gene TRBJ2-7; 11 bases line up with TRBD1. CDR1 and CDR2 (germline): SGHTA, FQGNSA. V gave up 6 bases and J gave up 2 bases; unmatched junction bases: 12. The CDR3 runs to 17 residues.

Ten or more counts support this clone. The chain uses TRBV10-3 and TRBJ2-7, with D possibly TRBD2 on 5 matching bases. CDR1 is ENHRY, CDR2 SYGVKD, per germline. The CDR3 loop spans 14 amino acids. The V end lost 2 bases, the J end lost 3 bases, and 11 bases lay between the germline ends. The CDR3 coding sequence is TGTGCCATCAGTGAGCGAGATGCGGGCTACGAGCAGTACTTC. Translating gives CAISERDAGYEQYF.

V usage is TRBV6-5 and J usage is TRBJ1-5, with D unclear. The CDR3 extends over 15 amino acids. V lost 6 bases, J lost 0 bases, and 12 bases lay in between. CDR1 is MNHEY, CDR2 SVGAGI, per germline. The CDR3 bases are TGTGCCAGCAGCCCGCCTTCTAGTAGCAATCAGCCCCAGCATTTT. It yields the protein CASSPPSSSNQPQHF.

The chain couples TRBV7-2 to TRBJ1-1; D is unresolved. V dropped 2 bases and J dropped 0 bases, with 10 bases sitting between them. The CDR3 totals 15 residues. Germline CDR1 and CDR2: SGHTA and FQGNSA. The CDR3: CASSLTGSMNTEAFF. The CDR3 DNA reads TGTGCCAGCAGCTTAACGGGGTCAATGAACACTGAAGCTTTCTTT.

The CDR3 protein is CASRLRGIGTYEQYF. The CDR3 DNA is TGTGCCAGCCGACTGCGGGGGATAGGGACCTACGAGCAGTACTTC. The J gene is TRBJ2-7, the V gene TRBV2, with TRBD2 identical over 7 bases. After removal of 8 bases from V and 2 bases from J, the junction contained 12 bases not matched to a gene. Per the germline V gene, CDR1 is SNHLY and CDR2 is FYNNEI. The CDR3 is 15 amino acids.

This rearrangement joins TRBV25-1 to TRBJ2-3; D gene ambiguous. The length of the CDR3 is 17 residues. Deletions cut 3 bases from V and 0 bases from J, with 16 bases between. Germline assignment: CDR1 MGHDK and CDR2 SYGVNS. Here the CDR3 reads CASSERSRLGSTDTQYF. DNA of the CDR3: TGTGCCAGCAGTGAGCGTTCCAGGCTGGGCAGCACAGATACGCAGTATTTT. The entire variable domain, with the rest obtained from reference TRBV25-1 and TRBJ2-3, is as follows: EADIYQTPRYLVIGTGKKITLECSQTMGHDKMYWYQQDPGMELHLIHYSYGVNSTEKGDLSSESTVSRIRTEHFPLTLESARPSHTSQYLCASSERSRLGSTDTQYFGPGTRLTVL.

The V and J genes are TRBV29-1 and TRBJ1-1; no clear D. Germline V gene data show CDR1 as SQVTM and CDR2 as ANQGSEA. CDR3 size: 12 residues. The V and J ends lost 4 bases and 10 bases respectively, with 16 bases between them. The CDR3 nucleotides read TGCAGCGTTGCCCGGAGCACATCGGTAGCTTTCTTT. This translates into CSVARSTSVAFF. The whole variable domain, remainder taken from reference TRBV29-1 and TRBJ1-1, is SAVISQKPSRDICQRGTSLTIQCQVDSQVTMMFWYRQQPGQSLTLIATANQGSEATYESGFVIDKFPISRPNLTFSTLTVSNMSPEDSSIYLCSVARSTSVAFFGQGTRLTVV.

This clone appeared a few times. The chain has TRBV9 and TRBJ1-3, with TRBD1 matching over 8 bases. The CDR3 contains 15 residues. The V gene's germline CDR1 is SGDLS and CDR2 YYNGEE. Trimming removed 4 bases from V and 4 bases from J; junction bases left unmatched: 7. The CDR3 here is CASSLRTGKGNTIYF. DNA for the CDR3: TGTGCCAGCAGCCTACGGACAGGGAAAGGAAACACCATATATTTT.

The chain recombines TRBV7-2 with TRBJ1-1; tentatively, D is TRBD1 (5 bases). Per the germline V gene, CDR1 is SGHTA and CDR2 is FQGNSA. The V end lost 5 bases, the J end lost 5 bases, and 12 bases lay between the germline ends. The CDR3 extends over 13 amino acids. In nucleotides, the CDR3 is TGTGCCAGCAGCCTGGGGACTGGGACTGAAGCTTTCTTT. Protein sequence: CASSLGTGTEAFF.

The chain carries TRBV18 and TRBJ1-6; 8 bases are a match to TRBD1. In germline, CDR1 is KGHSH, CDR2 LQKENI. V lost 6 bases to trimming and J lost 8 bases; unmatched junction nucleotides: 6. CDR3 length: 14 amino acids. CDR3 sequence reads: CASSGQGYDSPLHF. CDR3 sequence (DNA): TGTGCCAGCTCCGGACAGGGTTATGATTCACCCCTCCACTTT.